This T cell receptor beta chain came from a study of beta chain features in type 1 diabetes. Study-level findings and limits: Insertion counts at VDJ junctions were lower in type 1 diabetes patients, who also showed more deletions there. There was a possibility that cDNA sequencing over-represented cells with high TCR expression.

There are a few counts of this clone. The antigen is not known. The V and J ends lost 3 bases and 10 bases respectively, with 7 bases between them. Germline loops: CDR1 ENHRY, CDR2 SYGVKD. The CDR3 extends over 11 amino acids. Every isolated RNA sample was fully reverse transcribed, so sequencing captured expressed TCRB transcripts. Measured with immunoSEQ multiplex PCR; TCRdb has only the in-frame clones, and not every one. This sample has approximately 400,000 clones; approximately 15% occur once, and the top ten carry approximately 0.02%. CD45RO/CCR7/CD25/CD127/CD95/CD27 separated CD4+ naive, central memory, regulatory and stem cell-like memory cells by sorting.

The specimen sequenced was naive CD4+ T cells from blood. The gene calls are TRBV10-3 and TRBJ2-1, with D possibly being TRBD1 (5 bases). The clonotype comes from a woman aged 18-29 years in good health. The CDR3 sequence: CAISDRTEQFF. The CDR3 DNA is TGTGCCATCAGTGATAGGACAGAGCAGTTCTTC.